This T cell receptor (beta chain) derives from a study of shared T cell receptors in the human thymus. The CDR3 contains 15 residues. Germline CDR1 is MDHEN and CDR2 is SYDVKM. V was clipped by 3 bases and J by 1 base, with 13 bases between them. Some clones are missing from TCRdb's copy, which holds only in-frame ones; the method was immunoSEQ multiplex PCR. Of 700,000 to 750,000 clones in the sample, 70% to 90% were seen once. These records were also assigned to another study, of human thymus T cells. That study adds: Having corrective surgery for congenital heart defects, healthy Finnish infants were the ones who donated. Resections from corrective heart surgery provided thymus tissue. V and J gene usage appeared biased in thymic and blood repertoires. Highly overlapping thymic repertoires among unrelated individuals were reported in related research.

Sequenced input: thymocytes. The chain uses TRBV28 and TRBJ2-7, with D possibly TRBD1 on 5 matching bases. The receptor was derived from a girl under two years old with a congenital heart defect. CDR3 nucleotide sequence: TGTGCCAGCAGTTTCTTGGTATCAGGGTCCTACGAGCAGTACTTC. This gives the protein CASSFLVSGSYEQYF. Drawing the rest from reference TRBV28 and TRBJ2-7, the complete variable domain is DVKVTQSSRYLVKRTGEKVFLECVQDMDHENMFWYRQDPGLGLRLIYFSYDVKMKEKGDIPEGYSVSREKKERFSLILESASTNQTSMYLCASSFLVSGSYEQYFGPGTRLTVT.